This T cell receptor (beta chain) was sequenced for a study of T cell repertoires in cytomegalovirus infection. Study in general: Through public TCR beta signatures, both CMV infection and matching HLA type were indicated.

The study, taken as a whole, reports: Cumulative public TCR beta family frequency identified CMV carriers with the relevant HLA. The response measured ex vivo was dominated by TCR beta clonotypes (HLA-C-restricted and CMV-specific).

The CDR3 contains 12 residues. CDR1 KGHDR and CDR2 SFDVKD come from the germline V gene. Trimming shortened V by 3 bases and J by 7 bases, and 6 bases separated the two germline ends. TCRdb redid the calling of the reads with MiXCR, one entry per CDR3 protein. This table has approximately 730,000 distinct CDR3 sequences, around 32% appearing once. For this clonotype: Its cognate antigen is unknown.

Material: cultured PBMCs, obtained from culture after CMV antigen stimulation. This clonotype was sampled from a human donor in good health (CMV status not recorded). Some clones in this sample may be carry-over from other donors' samples. The chain links TRBV24-1 to TRBJ2-1; no reliable D call. The CDR3 region is CATSDGVNEQFF. DNA for the CDR3: TGTGCCACCAGTGATGGTGTTAATGAGCAGTTCTTC.